The 21 T cell receptor beta chains reported below all come from one sample, sequenced in a study of blood T cell repertoires in COVID-19. Only in-frame clones appear in the TCRdb table, and some are missing; sequencing was by immunoSEQ multiplex PCR. The table has under 85,000 clones, about 84% seen once; the top ten hold approximately 12%. The sequenced sample consisted of peripheral blood. These receptors came from a middle-aged man with COVID-19, enrolled during active disease.

J is TRBJ2-7 and V is TRBV3-1 (or the pseudogene TRBV3-2); TRBD2 might be the D (5 bases). The CDR3 runs 14 residues. V lost 5 bases and J lost 6, with 17 bases in between. Germline V gives CDR1 LGHDT, CDR2 YNNKEL (reference sequence). CDR3 amino acids: CASSYSGVAGEQYF. Written as DNA, the CDR3 is TGTGCCAGCAGCTACTCTGGAGTGGCGGGCGAGCAGTACTTC.

The chain links TRBV9 to TRBJ2-5, with D perhaps TRBD2 (5 bases). Between the trimmed V and J ends, which lost 0 bases and 5 bases, there was a span of 11 bases. The CDR3 runs 14 residues. Germline V CDR1 and CDR2: SGDLS, YYNGEE. The CDR3 sequence is CASSVATGSETQYF. Here the CDR3 DNA reads TGTGCCAGCAGCGTAGCTACGGGATCCGAGACCCAGTACTTC.

V is TRBV5-1 and J is TRBJ2-7, with 9 bases lining up with TRBD2. J was trimmed by 5 bases and V by 2 bases; bases with no gene match: 8. CDR3 length: 15 amino acids. The germline V gene has CDR1 SGHRS and CDR2 YFSETQ. The CDR3 DNA follows: TGCGCCAGCAGCTTCCTAGCGGGGCCGGAACACGAGCAGTACTTC. This translates into CASSFLAGPEHEQYF.

The V gene is TRBV7-6, the J gene TRBJ1-2; D remains unclear. The CDR3 covers 15 residues. V was clipped by 5 bases and J by 6 bases, with 19 bases between them. Germline CDR1 and CDR2: SGHVS and FNYEAQ. In DNA, the CDR3 is TGTGCCAGCAGCCCCACGCGTGGAATCCTAGATGGCTACACCTTC. Protein product: CASSPTRGILDGYTF. Full variable domain (outside the CDR3, taken from reference TRBV7-6 and TRBJ1-2): GAGVSQSPRYKVTKRGQDVALRCDPISGHVSLYWYRQALGQGPEFLTYFNYEAQQDKSGLPNDRFSAERPEGSISTLTIQRTEQRDSAMYRCASSPTRGILDGYTFGSGTRLTVV.

V is TRBV7-2 and J is TRBJ2-1; 10 bases match TRBD2. The CDR3 is made up of 15 amino acids. V was clipped by 5 bases and J by 5 bases; unmatched bases: 6. CDR1 SGHTA and CDR2 FQGNSA come from the germline V gene. The CDR3 reads CASSGERGGHNEQFF. The CDR3 region has the DNA TGTGCCAGCAGCGGGGAGCGGGGGGGACACAATGAGCAGTTCTTC. Supplemented by reference TRBV7-2 and TRBJ2-1, the full variable domain reads GAGVSQSPSNKVTEKGKDVELRCDPISGHTALYWYRQSLGQGLEFLIYFQGNSAPDKSGLPSDRFSAERTGGSVSTLTIQRTQQEDSAVYLCASSGERGGHNEQFFGPGTRLTVL.

This rearrangement joins TRBV19 to TRBJ2-7, with D possibly being TRBD1 (5 bases). V shed 3 bases and J shed 0 bases, with 9 bases lying between them. Germline V CDR1 and CDR2: LNHDA, SQIVND (reference sequence). This CDR3 spans 14 amino acids. The CDR3 loop is CASSIRGDSYEQYF. CDR3 nucleotide sequence: TGTGCCAGTAGTATTAGGGGTGACTCCTACGAGCAGTACTTC.

This chain joins TRBV27 and TRBJ2-1; a weak D match, TRBD1 (6 bases). This CDR3 region has 15 residues. V lost 7 bases and J lost 4, with 17 bases in between. From germline, CDR1 is MNHEY and CDR2 SMNVEV (reference sequence). The CDR3, as DNA: TGTGCCAGCAAGTCCACGGGACAACCTTACAATGAGCAGTTCTTC. This translates into CASKSTGQPYNEQFF.

This rearrangement joins TRBV12-5 to TRBJ1-5; D unclear. CDR3 length equals 14 residues. Per the germline V gene, CDR1 is LGHNT and CDR2 is FRNRAP. The V and J ends lost 5 bases and 5 bases respectively, with 13 bases between them. The DNA of the CDR3 is TGTGCTAGTGGTAAGACCCGGGAATATCAGCCCCAGCATTTT. Translating gives CASGKTREYQPQHF.

This clone has a single count. This chain joins TRBV4-3 and TRBJ2-1, with 12 bases fitting TRBD2. V lost 0 bases to trimming and J lost 8 bases; unmatched junction nucleotides: 8. This CDR3 contains 17 residues. Germline CDR1 and CDR2: LGHNA and YSLEER. Here the CDR3 reads CASSQERSSGGGDEQFF. CDR3 DNA sequence: TGCGCCAGCAGCCAAGAACGTTCTAGCGGGGGGGGAGATGAGCAGTTCTTC.

The chain links TRBV18 to TRBJ2-5, with D possibly being TRBD2 (6 bases). Trimming removed 4 bases at V and 1 base at J, with 16 bases between. Germline CDR1 is KGHSH and CDR2 is LQKENI. This CDR3 spans 16 amino acids. CDR3 region: CASSLGASESQETQYF. The CDR3 bases are TGTGCCAGCTCACTCGGGGCTAGCGAGTCCCAAGAGACCCAGTACTTC.

The chain has TRBV6-2 or TRBV6-3 and TRBJ1-2; D call uncertain. In germline, CDR1 is MNHEY, CDR2 SVGEGT. This CDR3 has 15 amino acids. Deletions cut 4 bases from V and 9 bases from J, with 21 bases between. The CDR3 is CASSSTRIREGSYTF. As DNA, the CDR3 is TGTGCCAGCAGTTCAACGCGGATTCGGGAAGGAAGCTACACCTTC.

The chain employs TRBV29-1 and TRBJ2-7; 7 bases agree with TRBD1. Germline CDR1 and CDR2: SQVTM and ANQGSEA. V shed 4 bases, J shed 3 bases, and the junction held 0 bases outside the gene matches. The CDR3 is 11 amino acids. In nucleotides, the CDR3 is TGCAGCGTTGGGGACAGCTACGAGCAGTACTTC. Translated, it gives CSVGDSYEQYF.

The chain uses TRBV6-6 and TRBJ1-2, with 8 bases aligning to TRBD1. The J segment lost 6 bases and the V segment lost 4 bases, leaving 4 bases of the junction unmatched. Germline CDR1 is MNHNY and CDR2 is SVGAGI (reference sequence). CDR3 size: 13 residues. The CDR3 protein is CASSLTGDNGYTF. The CDR3 nucleotides are TGTGCCAGCAGTTTGACAGGGGATAATGGCTACACCTTC.

The chain couples TRBV9 to TRBJ2-3, with 9 bases aligning to TRBD2. V shed 4 bases and J 4 bases; nucleotides not matched to a gene: 10. The V gene's germline CDR1 is SGDLS and CDR2 YYNGEE. CDR3 length: 16 amino acids. CDR3 nucleotide sequence: TGTGCCAGCAGCCCCCAGGGCGGGGGGGCAGCAGATACGCAGTATTTT. Amino acid sequence: CASSPQGGGAADTQYF.

This chain joins TRBV28 and TRBJ2-3, with 9 bases aligning to TRBD2. The V gene's germline CDR1 is MDHEN and CDR2 SYDVKM. Trimming took 7 bases from V and 7 from J; bases not matched to a gene: 9. The CDR3 is 14 residues long. CDR3 loop: CASNLAGMKNTQYF. DNA for the CDR3: TGTGCCAGCAATCTAGCGGGGATGAAAAATACGCAGTATTTT. The whole variable domain, remainder taken from reference TRBV28 and TRBJ2-3, is DVKVTQSSRYLVKRTGEKVFLECVQDMDHENMFWYRQDPGLGLRLIYFSYDVKMKEKGDIPEGYSVSREKKERFSLILESASTNQTSMYLCASNLAGMKNTQYFGPGTRLTVL.

This clone was picked up one time. This chain uses TRBV9 with TRBJ1-3; D might be TRBD1 (5 bases). Germline CDR1 is SGDLS and CDR2 is YYNGEE. This CDR3 comprises 14 residues. V lost 7 bases to trimming and J lost 0 bases, with 11 bases between them. Written as DNA, the CDR3 is TGTGCCAGCCAAAGGGGCTCCTCTGGAAACACCATATATTTT. This sequence encodes CASQRGSSGNTIYF. Full variable domain (outside the CDR3, taken from reference TRBV9 and TRBJ1-3): DSGVTQTPKHLITATGQRVTLRCSPRSGDLSVYWYQQSLDQGLQFLIQYYNGEERAKGNILERFSAQQFPDLHSELNLSSLELGDSALYFCASQRGSSGNTIYFGEGSWLTVV.

The chain carries TRBV29-1 and TRBJ1-2, with D maybe TRBD1 (6 bases). This CDR3 region has 12 residues. The V and J ends lost 1 base and 3 bases respectively, with 6 bases between them. Germline lookup yields CDR1 SQVTM and CDR2 ANQGSEA. CDR3 nucleotide sequence: TGCAGCGTTGAAGGACAGGACTATGGCTACACCTTC. Translating it yields CSVEGQDYGYTF.

This chain joins TRBV13 and TRBJ1-1, with TRBD1 matching 9 bases. The trim removed 5 bases at V and 1 base at J, leaving 11 bases unmatched. The CDR3 extends over 17 amino acids. In germline, CDR1 is PRHDT, CDR2 FYEKMQ (reference sequence). In nucleotides, the CDR3 is TGTGCCAGCAGCAGGACAGGGGACATAGAAACGAACACTGAAGCTTTCTTT. Residues: CASSRTGDIETNTEAFF.

In DNA, the CDR3 is TGCGCCAGCAGCATGGGACTAGCGGGGGGGGGCACAGATACGCAGTATTTT. This sequence encodes CASSMGLAGGGTDTQYF. This chain connects TRBV4-3 to TRBJ2-3; 16 bases agree with TRBD2. Germline CDR1 LGHNA, CDR2 YSLEER. The CDR3 spans 17 residues. V shed 5 bases and J 1 base; nucleotides not matched to a gene: 3.

The chain uses TRBV9 and TRBJ1-1, with 12 bases matching TRBD1. Losses at the gene ends were 7 bases for V and 5 bases for J; bases not matched to a gene: 6. The CDR3 runs 14 residues. Germline assignment: CDR1 SGDLS and CDR2 YYNGEE. The CDR3 nucleotides read TGTGCCAGCGGGACAGGGGGCGCGGAAACTGAAGCTTTCTTT. Amino acids: CASGTGGAETEAFF.

The V and J genes are TRBV2 and TRBJ2-3; TRBD2 is a possible D gene (5 bases). Germline CDR1 and CDR2: SNHLY and FYNNEI. With 7 bases removed from V and 3 bases from J, the gap between germline ends came to 11 bases. The CDR3 has 13 residues. This CDR3 reads CASIGDGTDTQYF. DNA of the CDR3: TGTGCCAGCATCGGGGATGGAACAGATACGCAGTATTTT.